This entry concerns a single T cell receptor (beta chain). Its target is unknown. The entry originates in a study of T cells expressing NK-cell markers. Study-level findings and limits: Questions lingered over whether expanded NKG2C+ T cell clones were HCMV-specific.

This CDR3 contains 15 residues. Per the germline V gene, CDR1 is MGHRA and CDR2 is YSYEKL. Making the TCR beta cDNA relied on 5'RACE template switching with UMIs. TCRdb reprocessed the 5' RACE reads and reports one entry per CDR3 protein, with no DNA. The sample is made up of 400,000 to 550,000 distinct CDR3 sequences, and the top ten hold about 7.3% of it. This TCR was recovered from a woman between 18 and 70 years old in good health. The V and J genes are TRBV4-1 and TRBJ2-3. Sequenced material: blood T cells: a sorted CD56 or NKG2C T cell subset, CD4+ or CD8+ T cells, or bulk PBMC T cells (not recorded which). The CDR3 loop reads CASSQGGLITDTQYF.